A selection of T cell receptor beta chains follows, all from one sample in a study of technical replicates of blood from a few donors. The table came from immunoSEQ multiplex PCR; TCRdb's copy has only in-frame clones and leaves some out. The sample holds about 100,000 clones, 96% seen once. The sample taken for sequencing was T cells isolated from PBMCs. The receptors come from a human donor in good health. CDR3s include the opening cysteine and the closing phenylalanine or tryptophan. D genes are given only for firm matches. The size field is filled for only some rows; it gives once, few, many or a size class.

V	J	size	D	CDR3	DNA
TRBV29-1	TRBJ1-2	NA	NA	CSAEDRNDYTF	TGCAGCGCCGAAGACAGAAATGACTACACCTTC
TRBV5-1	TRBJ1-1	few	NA	CASSKGGNTEAFF	TGCGCCAGCAGCAAAGGGGGGAACACTGAAGCTTTCTTT
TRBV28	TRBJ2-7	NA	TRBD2	CASWSSGPSYEQYF	TGTGCCAGTTGGTCTAGCGGGCCGTCCTACGAGCAGTACTTC
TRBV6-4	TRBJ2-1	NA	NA	CASSGEQGHEQFF	TGTGCCAGCAGTGGGGAACAGGGTCATGAGCAGTTCTTC
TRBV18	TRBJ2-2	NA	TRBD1	CASSPPRNQGGYTGELFF	TGTGCCAGCTCACCACCGAGAAACCAAGGGGGCTACACCGGGGAGCTGTTTTTT
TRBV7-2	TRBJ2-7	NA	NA	CASSLGGQLYEQYF	TGTGCCAGCAGCTTAGGCGGACAGCTTTACGAGCAGTACTTC
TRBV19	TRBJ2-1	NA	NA	CASSIGLNNEQFF	TGTGCCAGTAGTATCGGACTGAACAATGAGCAGTTCTTC
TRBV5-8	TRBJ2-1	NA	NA	CASSLGPAYNEQFF	TGTGCCAGCAGCTTGGGGCCAGCCTACAATGAGCAGTTCTTC
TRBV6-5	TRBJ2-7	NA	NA	CASTPLGRPYEQYF	TGTGCCAGCACCCCCCTTGGCAGGCCCTACGAGCAGTACTTC
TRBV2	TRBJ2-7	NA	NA	CASVHASVDYEQYF	TGTGCCAGCGTTCATGCTAGCGTAGACTACGAGCAGTACTTC
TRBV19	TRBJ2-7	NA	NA	CASSSGTLYEQYF	TGTGCCAGTAGTAGTGGGACTCTCTACGAGCAGTACTTC
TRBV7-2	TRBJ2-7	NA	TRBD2	CASSVYGTSVSYEQYF	TGTGCCAGCAGCGTTTATGGGACTAGCGTCTCCTACGAGCAGTACTTC
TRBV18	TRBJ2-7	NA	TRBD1	CASSLQQGQSGEQYF	TGTGCCAGCTCACTACAACAGGGGCAGTCTGGCGAGCAGTACTTC
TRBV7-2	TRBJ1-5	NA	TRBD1	CASSLGTGINQPQHF	TGTGCCAGCAGCTTGGGGACAGGGATCAATCAGCCCCAGCATTTT